The 27 T cell receptor beta chains below all came from one sample that was sequenced in a study of beta chain features in type 1 diabetes. These TCRs are of unknown antigen specificity. Expressed TCRB transcripts were sequenced because the entire RNA isolate underwent reverse transcription. Measured with immunoSEQ multiplex PCR; TCRdb has only the in-frame clones, and not every one. Of about 15,000 clones in the sample, more than 60% were seen once. Study results and limitations: Shortening that was moderate but significant affected the TCRB CDR3s of Type 1 diabetes patients in all four CD4+ subsets.

The sample comprised Tregs from blood. The receptors derive from a man aged 30 to 39 with type 1 diabetes.

V usage is TRBV7-9 and J usage is TRBJ2-6; TRBD2 agrees at 11 bases. The CDR3 is 18 residues long. V gave up 5 bases and J gave up 0 bases; unmatched junction bases: 6. Looked up from germline, CDR1 is SEHNR and CDR2 is FQNEAQ (reference sequence). CDR3 residues: CASSGSGRALSGANVLTF. CDR3 nucleotides: TGTGCCAGCAGCGGTAGCGGGAGGGCCCTCTCTGGGGCCAACGTCCTGACTTTC.

The J gene is TRBJ2-1, the V gene TRBV11-2; weak D call: TRBD1 (6 bases). Germline V gene sequence: CDR1 SGHAT, CDR2 FQNNGV. CDR3 size: 13 residues. V was shortened by 1 base and J by 9 bases, with 10 bases between the two germline ends. Here the CDR3 reads CASSLGGGSEQFF. The CDR3 DNA reads TGTGCCAGCAGCTTAGGAGGGGGATCTGAGCAGTTCTTC.

The chain recombines TRBV5-1 with TRBJ2-5, with D maybe TRBD2 (6 bases). The CDR3 consists of 13 residues. Germline assignment: CDR1 SGHRS and CDR2 YFSETQ. V lost 0 bases and J 4 bases, leaving 7 bases between the germline ends. CDR3 nucleotides: TGCGCCAGCAGCTTGGGGAGGGGAGAGACCCAGTACTTC. It yields the protein CASSLGRGETQYF.

The chain joins TRBV25-1 to TRBJ2-5, with D tentatively TRBD1 (7 bases). CDR1 and CDR2 from the germline V gene are MGHDK and SYGVNS. This CDR3 spans 14 amino acids. V dropped 5 bases and J dropped 5 bases, with 15 bases sitting between them. The CDR3 protein is CASSPTGRWETQYF. CDR3 sequence (DNA): TGTGCCAGCAGTCCGACAGGGAGGTGGGAGACCCAGTACTTC.

The chain joins TRBV4-2 to TRBJ2-2, with D possibly TRBD2 on 7 matching bases. Per germline, CDR1 LGHNA and CDR2 YNFKEQ. This CDR3 is 15 amino acids long. The V gene lost 8 bases and the J gene lost 3 bases, with 16 bases spanning the gap. The CDR3 region is CASLRGAVDTGELFF. Written as DNA, the CDR3 is TGTGCCAGCCTCCGGGGGGCTGTTGACACCGGGGAGCTGTTTTTT.

The V gene is TRBV4-2, the J gene TRBJ1-5; 9 bases align to TRBD1. Trimming removed 6 bases from V and 3 bases from J; junction bases left unmatched: 12. The germline V gene has CDR1 LGHNA and CDR2 YNFKEQ. This CDR3 spans 17 amino acids. The CDR3 loop is CASSTSPTGGYNQPQHF. The CDR3 region has the DNA TGTGCCAGCAGTACCTCCCCGACAGGGGGTTACAATCAGCCCCAGCATTTT.

This sequence joins TRBV4-2 and TRBJ2-3, with TRBD2 identical over 8 bases. V lost 0 bases to trimming and J lost 1 base; unmatched junction nucleotides: 12. CDR3 length: 19 residues. Per germline, CDR1 LGHNA and CDR2 YNFKEQ. DNA for the CDR3: TGTGCCAGCAGCCAAGACGGGGGGTTGGCGGGAGGCCGCACAGATACGCAGTATTTT. Encoded protein: CASSQDGGLAGGRTDTQYF.

This clone has just one count. The chain employs TRBV7-2 and TRBJ2-6; 11 nucleotides agree with TRBD2. This CDR3 comprises 19 residues. Per germline, CDR1 SGHTA and CDR2 FQGNSA. V was clipped by 5 bases and J by 0 bases; unmatched bases: 9. CDR3 residues: CASSARGLAGVSGANVLTF. In nucleotides, the CDR3 is TGTGCCAGCAGCGCCCGAGGACTAGCGGGCGTCTCTGGGGCCAACGTCCTGACTTTC.

The rearrangement joins TRBV5-5 to TRBJ1-1, with a possible D match to TRBD1 (5 bases). In germline, CDR1 is SGHKS, CDR2 YYEKEE (reference sequence). The germline V and J ends were trimmed by 0 bases and 3 bases, with 12 bases remaining between them. The CDR3 covers 15 residues. The CDR3 DNA reads TGTGCCAGCAGCTTGGAAGGAGCCAGGGACACTGAAGCTTTCTTT. Amino acid sequence: CASSLEGARDTEAFF.

V and J are TRBV6-1 and TRBJ1-5; D not resolved. The CDR3 is made up of 14 amino acids. Germline V gene sequence: CDR1 MNHNS, CDR2 SASEGT. Trimming pared 6 bases from V and 1 base from J, leaving 10 bases between. Here the CDR3 reads CASRSTYSNQPQHF. CDR3 nucleotides: TGTGCCAGCAGGTCCACCTACAGCAATCAGCCCCAGCATTTT.

The V call is TRBV18, the J call TRBJ1-1; TRBD1 aligns across 8 bases. With V trimmed by 3 bases and J by 10 bases, 10 bases remained unmatched. The CDR3 has 14 residues. Germline CDR1 is KGHSH and CDR2 is LQKENI. The CDR3 DNA sequence: TGTGCCAGCTCACCCTCAGGGGGCGAGACAGTAGCTTTCTTT. Translating it yields CASSPSGGETVAFF.

The J gene is TRBJ1-5, the V gene TRBV5-1; 8 bases map to TRBD1. CDR1 is SGHRS and CDR2 is YFSETQ in the germline V gene. The CDR3 runs 14 residues. The junction had 2 bases not matched to a gene; V was cut back by 4 bases and J by 2 bases. CDR3 in amino acids: CASSPTGGNQPQHF. The CDR3 DNA sequence: TGCGCCAGCAGCCCGACAGGGGGCAATCAGCCCCAGCATTTT.

V is TRBV23-1 and J is TRBJ1-1; D is uncertain. TRBV23-1 carries the ORF label, with uncertain function. Trimming stripped 2 bases from V and 0 bases from J, with 22 bases between. The CDR3 totals 19 residues. In DNA form, the CDR3 reads TGCGCCAGCAGTCAACCACTGCCCTGGAGGGAGGGCATGAACACTGAAGCTTTCTTT. Its protein product is CASSQPLPWREGMNTEAFF.

The rearrangement uses TRBV29-1 and TRBJ2-1; a possible D gene is TRBD2 (6 bases). This CDR3 spans 14 amino acids. Trimming removed 6 bases at V and 0 bases at J, with 12 bases between. Germline loops: CDR1 SQVTM, CDR2 ANQGSEA. CDR3 nucleotide sequence: TGCAGCGTAACCGGGAGAATCTCCTACAATGAGCAGTTCTTC. Translating it yields CSVTGRISYNEQFF.

The chain is built from TRBV6-1 and TRBJ2-5, with D maybe TRBD2 (5 bases). Near its end, the DNA agrees better with TRBJ2-7, so the J call may be wrong. The CDR3 is 13 amino acids. Germline V lookup: CDR1 MNHNS, CDR2 SASEGT. The CDR3 region is CASSEFEGYEQYF. CDR3 DNA: TGTGCCAGCAGTGAATTTGAGGGTTACGAGCAGTACTTC.

The chain is built from TRBV19 and TRBJ2-5, with TRBD1 as a possible D gene (6 bases). The V gene lost 6 bases and the J gene lost 1 base, with 9 bases spanning the gap. In germline, CDR1 is LNHDA, CDR2 SQIVND (reference sequence). This CDR3 contains 13 residues. CDR3 residues: CASRATGQETQYF. Written as DNA, the CDR3 is TGTGCCAGTAGGGCGACAGGCCAAGAGACCCAGTACTTC.

V usage is TRBV5-1 and J usage is TRBJ2-2; weak D call: TRBD2 (5 bases). This CDR3 contains 14 residues. Trimming stripped 5 bases from V and 4 bases from J, with 12 bases between. Germline V gene lookup returns CDR1 SGHRS and CDR2 YFSETQ. The CDR3 DNA follows: TGCGCCAGCAGAAAGGGAGAGAGCACCGGGGAGCTGTTTTTT. It encodes CASRKGESTGELFF.

The rearrangement uses TRBV5-1 and TRBJ2-1, with D hard to call. Germline-derived CDR1 and CDR2 are SGHRS and YFSETQ. The CDR3 loop spans 14 amino acids. Trimming removed 2 bases at V and 4 bases at J, with 10 bases between. CDR3 nucleotide sequence: TGCGCCAGCAGCTTAAGTAGATCATACAATGAGCAGTTCTTC. Translation gives CASSLSRSYNEQFF.

The genes are TRBV7-2 and TRBJ1-3; 7 nucleotides agree with TRBD1. Germline values: CDR1 SGHTA, CDR2 FQGNSA. The CDR3 contains 16 residues. V was clipped by 3 bases and J by 4 bases; unmatched bases: 9. CDR3 nucleotides: TGTGCCAGCAGCTTCGACAGGGAGCCATTAGGAAACACCATATATTTT. Translation gives CASSFDREPLGNTIYF.

This clone has just one count. The genes are TRBV2 and TRBJ2-1; TRBD2 might be the D (6 bases). Germline V gives CDR1 SNHLY, CDR2 FYNNEI. CDR3 size: 11 residues. The CDR3 is CACRRGNEQFF. CDR3 DNA: TGTGCATGTCGACGGGGGAATGAGCAGTTCTTC. The full variable domain, completed using reference TRBV2 and TRBJ2-1, is EPEVTQTPSHQVTQMGQEVILRCVPISNHLYFYWYRQILGQKVEFLVSFYNNEISEKSEIFDDQFSVERPDGSNFTLKIRSTKLEDSAMYFCACRRGNEQFFGPGTRLTVL.

The chain joins TRBV19 to TRBJ2-3; TRBD2 is a possible D gene (6 bases). From germline, CDR1 is LNHDA and CDR2 SQIVND (reference sequence). The CDR3 consists of 15 residues. V was trimmed by 7 bases and J by 1 base, leaving 15 bases between them. CDR3 DNA: TGTGCCAGTAACACCCGGGACTCTGGCACAGATACGCAGTATTTT. It encodes CASNTRDSGTDTQYF.

This chain's CDR3 is CAISPGQDYNEQFF. The CDR3 coding sequence is TGTGCCATCAGTCCGGGACAGGATTACAATGAGCAGTTCTTC. This sequence joins TRBV10-3 and TRBJ2-1; 8 bases fit TRBD1. The germline CDR1 and CDR2 sequences are ENHRY and SYGVKD. Trimming cost V 5 bases and J 4 bases; bases outside gene matches: 4. This CDR3 spans 14 amino acids.

V gene TRBV23-1 combines with J gene TRBJ1-5, with TRBD1 identical over 11 bases. TRBV23-1 is flagged as an ORF with uncertain function. CDR3 size: 16 residues. Losses at the gene ends were 1 base for V and 6 bases for J; bases not matched to a gene: 5. The CDR3 sequence: CASSQFRTGGSQPQHF. In DNA, the CDR3 is TGCGCCAGCAGTCAATTTAGGACAGGGGGCAGTCAGCCCCAGCATTTT.

The CDR3 sequence: CASSTQTATEAFF. In DNA form, the CDR3 reads TGTGCCAGCAGCACCCAGACAGCTACTGAAGCTTTCTTT. The chain recombines TRBV16 with TRBJ1-1; weak D call: TRBD1 (5 bases). The CDR3 spans 13 residues. V shed 5 bases and J shed 5 bases, with 12 bases lying between them. Looked up from germline, CDR1 is KGHSY and CDR2 is FQNENV.

In the case of this clone: The junction departs from germline at one end; a sequencing error may be responsible. The rearrangement links TRBV6-4 to TRBJ2-1; TRBD2 matches 14 bases. The CDR3 is 16 residues long. CDR1 is MRHNA and CDR2 is SNTAGT in the germline V gene. The CDR3 region is CASSQTSGGAYKEQFF. The CDR3 nucleotides are TGTGCCAGCAGCCAGACTAGCGGGGGGGCCTACAAGGAGCAGTTCTTC.

The chain has TRBV5-1 and TRBJ2-6; no reliable D call. The V gene's germline CDR1 is SGHRS and CDR2 YFSETQ. The CDR3 is 14 residues long. V shed 3 bases and J shed 2 bases, with 6 bases lying between them. The CDR3 region is CASSSSPGANVLTF. The CDR3, as DNA: TGCGCCAGCAGCTCTTCCCCTGGGGCCAACGTCCTGACTTTC.

This clone has more than one count but fewer than ten. V is TRBV2 and J is TRBJ1-2; D is uncertain. The germline V gene has CDR1 SNHLY and CDR2 FYNNEI. This CDR3 has 11 residues. V lost 1 base and J 8 bases, leaving 5 bases between the germline ends. This CDR3 reads CASSEDEGYTF. The CDR3 DNA follows: TGTGCCAGCAGTGAAGACGAGGGCTACACCTTC.